The 21 T cell receptor beta chains below all came from one sample that was sequenced in a study of low-dose radiotherapy and immunotherapy resistance in tumors. Primers used for first-strand cDNA, a TRAV- and TRBV-specific set, covered both alpha and beta chains. Both a constant-region primer and a V-primer adapter served to amplify TCRs across roughly 22 PCR cycles. TCRdb processed the reads anew with MiXCR; each CDR3 protein has one entry. The sample lists roughly 60,000 distinct CDR3 sequences; approximately 25% were seen once. Time point noted: before trial treatment. This material consisted of PBMCs, taken before treatment. The receptors derive from a male donor with prostate cancer.

This clonotype was detected many times. The chain uses TRBV13 and TRBJ2-3; the D is unclear. Looked up from germline, CDR1 is PRHDT and CDR2 is FYEKMQ (reference sequence). The CDR3 is 12 residues long. V was clipped by 6 bases and J by 5 bases, with 9 bases between them. This CDR3 is CASSPRGDTQYF. CDR3 nucleotide sequence: TGTGCCAGCAGTCCCCGAGGAGATACGCAGTATTTT.

V usage is TRBV4-2 and J usage is TRBJ2-7, with D possibly being TRBD1 (5 bases). The V and J ends lost 1 base and 1 base respectively, with 14 bases between them. Germline V CDR1 and CDR2: LGHNA, YNFKEQ. This CDR3 contains 16 residues. The CDR3 nucleotides are TGTGCCAGCAGCCAAGCGCCCGCCGACAGTTCCTACGAGCAGTACTTC. Its translation: CASSQAPADSSYEQYF.

The table lists this clonotype with many counts. The chain combines TRBV5-5 with TRBJ1-1; D not certain. The V and J ends lost 7 bases and 5 bases respectively, with 9 bases between them. Germline CDR1 SGHKS, CDR2 YYEKEE (reference sequence). This CDR3 has 11 residues. CDR3 sequence reads: CASLVGTEAFF. The DNA for the CDR3 is TGTGCCAGCTTAGTGGGTACTGAAGCTTTCTTT.

This clonotype was counted only a few times. The CDR3 DNA follows: TGTGCCAGCAGCCAAGAGGCCGCTGGGAGGACGGTAGGCTACACCTTC. Translating gives CASSQEAAGRTVGYTF. The chain recombines TRBV3-1 with TRBJ1-2; D ambiguous. Trimming took 0 bases from V and 8 from J, leaving 19 bases between them. The CDR3 length is 16 residues. CDR1 LGHDT and CDR2 YNNKEL come from the germline V gene (reference sequence).

This clonotype has at least ten counts. The rearrangement uses TRBV9 and TRBJ2-4, with D tentatively TRBD1 (5 bases). Germline V CDR1 and CDR2: SGDLS, YYNGEE. The ends were cut back, 1 base at V and 0 bases at J, with 5 bases in the middle. The CDR3 is made up of 14 amino acids. Here the CDR3 DNA reads TGTGCCAGCAGCGTAACAGGAGCCAAAAACATTCAGTACTTC. Its protein product is CASSVTGAKNIQYF.

This chain connects TRBV29-1 to TRBJ2-7; 9 bases fit TRBD2. V lost 1 base, J lost 5 bases, and 6 bases stayed unmatched. Germline lookup yields CDR1 SQVTM and CDR2 ANQGSEA. CDR3 length equals 14 residues. The CDR3: CSVEGGGRADEQYF. In nucleotides, the CDR3 is TGCAGCGTTGAAGGCGGCGGGAGGGCGGACGAGCAGTACTTC.

In this sample, this clonotype turned up many times. The chain combines TRBV20-1 with TRBJ2-4; D might be TRBD1 or TRBD2, each matching 7 bases. With 1 base removed from V and 8 bases from J, the gap between germline ends came to 15 bases. This CDR3 region has 14 residues. The germline V gene has CDR1 DFQATT and CDR2 SNEGSKA (reference sequence). The CDR3 DNA follows: TGCAGTGCTAGAGCAACACAGGGGAGGGACATTCAGTACTTC. Its protein is CSARATQGRDIQYF.

The V call is TRBV2, the J call TRBJ2-1; D is uncertain. Per the germline V gene, CDR1 is SNHLY and CDR2 is FYNNEI. The CDR3 consists of 14 residues. Trimming removed 4 bases at V and 2 bases at J, with 9 bases between. CDR3 sequence (DNA): TGTGCCAGCAGTGGGGCGGTAGCCTACAATGAGCAGTTCTTC. Translating gives CASSGAVAYNEQFF.

Ten or more counts support this clonotype. V is TRBV6-2 or TRBV6-3 and J is TRBJ2-2; 9 positions agree with TRBD1. Per the germline V gene, CDR1 is MNHEY and CDR2 is SVGEGT. The CDR3 runs to 15 residues. V was clipped by 7 bases and J by 3 bases; unmatched bases: 6. The CDR3 region has the DNA TGTGCCAGCATTTCCGGGACAGGGTACACCGGGGAGCTGTTTTTT. Protein product: CASISGTGYTGELFF.

This clonotype is medium-sized. The chain is built from TRBV28 and TRBJ2-5; D is perhaps TRBD1 (5 bases). Trimming stripped 4 bases from V and 0 bases from J, with 9 bases between. Germline CDR1 reads MDHEN; CDR2 reads SYDVKM. This CDR3 region has 14 residues. This CDR3 is CASSSTAYQETQYF. The DNA of the CDR3 is TGTGCCAGCAGTTCGACAGCGTACCAAGAGACCCAGTACTTC.

This clonotype was seen ten or more times. This sequence joins TRBV4-1 and TRBJ2-1, with 10 bases identical to TRBD2. The V gene's germline CDR1 is MGHRA and CDR2 YSYEKL. The CDR3 spans 14 residues. V lost 7 bases, J lost 3 bases, and 3 bases stayed unmatched. CDR3 residues: CASKAGGVYNEQFF. DNA for the CDR3: TGCGCCAGCAAAGCGGGAGGGGTCTACAATGAGCAGTTCTTC.

This clonotype was seen at least ten times. The chain combines TRBV20-1 with TRBJ1-6; D is perhaps TRBD1 (5 bases). Looked up from germline, CDR1 is DFQATT and CDR2 is SNEGSKA (reference sequence). The V end lost 3 bases, the J end lost 11 bases, and 17 bases lay between the germline ends. CDR3 length equals 14 residues. The chain's CDR3 is CSARGAEGHAPLHF. The DNA of the CDR3 is TGCAGTGCTAGGGGCGCAGAAGGACATGCACCCCTCCACTTT.

The chain couples TRBV28 to TRBJ2-5; D not resolved. CDR1 and CDR2 from the germline V gene are MDHEN and SYDVKM. The CDR3 runs to 14 residues. Trimming left V 6 bases short and J 2 bases short, with 13 bases between. CDR3 nucleotide sequence: TGTGCCAGCAGCCAAAGGATGGAGCAAGAGACCCAGTACTTC. As protein: CASSQRMEQETQYF.

There are many counts of this clonotype. The chain couples TRBV29-1 to TRBJ2-5; 9 bases fit TRBD2. V was pared by 3 bases and J by 5 bases, with 4 bases of the junction left unmatched. The CDR3 spans 13 residues. CDR1 is SQVTM, CDR2 ANQGSEA, per germline. The CDR3, as DNA: TGCAGCGTTGAGCGGGGGGGCAGGGAGACCCAGTACTTC. Its protein is CSVERGGRETQYF.

This clonotype was observed at least ten times. The V call is TRBV25-1, the J call TRBJ2-2; the D gene is possibly TRBD1 (6 bases). The CDR3 loop spans 15 amino acids. The V gene lost 4 bases and the J gene lost 3 bases, with 12 bases spanning the gap. Looked up from germline, CDR1 is MGHDK and CDR2 is SYGVNS. DNA of the CDR3: TGTGCCAGCAGTGCTTCAGACAGGTACACCGGGGAGCTGTTTTTT. Its protein is CASSASDRYTGELFF.

As concerns this clonotype: A far larger clone is one nucleotide away, so this likely arose from a read error. This chain links TRBV6-8 with TRBJ2-6; D call uncertain. This CDR3 contains 15 residues. The germline gives CDR1 MNHGY, CDR2 SAAAGT. CDR3 region: CASSYSPSGTNVLTF. The CDR3 DNA reads TGTGCCAGCAGTTATTCCCCTAGTGGGACCAACGTCCTGACTTTC.

This clonotype was detected ten times or more. The chain couples TRBV19 to TRBJ1-2; 11 bases align to TRBD1. Trimming took 4 bases from V and 3 from J; bases not matched to a gene: 4. Germline lookup yields CDR1 LNHDA and CDR2 SQIVND (reference sequence). CDR3 length: 15 residues. CDR3 DNA: TGTGCCAGTAGTAGGTCGGGACAGGGGGACTATGGCTACACCTTC. It yields the protein CASSRSGQGDYGYTF.

The gene calls are TRBV5-1 and TRBJ2-2, with TRBD1 matching 8 bases. From germline, CDR1 is SGHRS and CDR2 YFSETQ. Trimming took 6 bases from V and 6 from J; bases not matched to a gene: 13. CDR3 size: 16 residues. This CDR3 is CASTKLTGALPGELFF. Written as DNA, the CDR3 is TGCGCCAGCACCAAATTGACAGGGGCCCTCCCCGGGGAGCTGTTTTTT.

This clonotype was observed at least ten times. The chain couples TRBV20-1 to TRBJ2-3, with a weak D call TRBD2 (6 bases). Deletions cut 2 bases from V and 2 bases from J, with 23 bases between. This CDR3 is built from 18 residues. CDR1 and CDR2 (germline): DFQATT, SNEGSKA (reference sequence). As DNA, the CDR3 is TGCAGTGCTAGACACGAAGCTAGGGACTTTCCGTTCACAGATACGCAGTATTTT. Translating it yields CSARHEARDFPFTDTQYF.

As to this clonotype: A far larger clone is only one base removed, so a read error is likely. The CDR3 protein is CATSETGNQPQHF. In DNA, the CDR3 is TGTGCCACCAGCGAAACAGGGAATCAGCCCCAGCATTTT. J is TRBJ1-5 and V is TRBV7-3, with D possibly TRBD1 on 6 matching bases. Looked up from germline, CDR1 is SGHTA and CDR2 is FQGTGA. The CDR3 loop spans 13 amino acids. The variable domain in full, completed from reference TRBV7-3 and TRBJ1-5, reads GAGVSQTPSNKVTEKGKYVELRCDPISGHTALYWYRQSLGQGPEFLIYFQGTGAADDSGLPNDRFFAVRPEGSVSTLKIQRTERGDSAVYLCATSETGNQPQHFGDGTRLSIL.

V gene TRBV21-1 combines with J gene TRBJ1-5; TRBD1 reflects the table's D call only, with no check against the DNA. TRBV21-1 is a documented pseudogene. The CDR3 has 16 amino acids. The CDR3 here is CASSKRRQAGGQPQHF. The DNA for the CDR3 is TGTGCCAGCAGCAAAAGGCGACAGGCCGGGGGTCAGCCCCAGCATTTT.